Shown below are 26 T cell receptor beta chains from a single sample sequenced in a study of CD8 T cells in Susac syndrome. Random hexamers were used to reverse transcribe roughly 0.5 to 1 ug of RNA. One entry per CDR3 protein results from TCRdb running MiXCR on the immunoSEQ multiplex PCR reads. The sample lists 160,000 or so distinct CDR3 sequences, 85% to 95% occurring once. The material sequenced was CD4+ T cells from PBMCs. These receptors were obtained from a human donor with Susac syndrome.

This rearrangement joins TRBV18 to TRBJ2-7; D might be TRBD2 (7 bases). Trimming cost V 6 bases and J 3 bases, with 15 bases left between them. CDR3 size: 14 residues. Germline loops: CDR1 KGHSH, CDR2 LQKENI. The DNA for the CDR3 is TGTGCCAGCTCTACCCCGGGGGGCCTCTACGAGCAGTACTTC. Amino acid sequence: CASSTPGGLYEQYF.

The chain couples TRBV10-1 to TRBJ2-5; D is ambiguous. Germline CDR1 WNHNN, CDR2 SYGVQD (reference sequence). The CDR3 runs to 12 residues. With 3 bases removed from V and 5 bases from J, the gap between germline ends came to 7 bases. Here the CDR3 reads CASSETMETQYF. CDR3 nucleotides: TGCGCCAGCAGTGAAACGATGGAGACCCAGTACTTC.

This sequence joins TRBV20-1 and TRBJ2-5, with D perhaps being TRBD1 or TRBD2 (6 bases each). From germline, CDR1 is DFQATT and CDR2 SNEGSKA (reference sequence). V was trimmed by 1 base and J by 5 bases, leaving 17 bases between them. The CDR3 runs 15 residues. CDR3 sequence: CSARGGWGAHETQYF. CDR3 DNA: TGCAGTGCTAGAGGAGGATGGGGGGCGCACGAGACCCAGTACTTC.

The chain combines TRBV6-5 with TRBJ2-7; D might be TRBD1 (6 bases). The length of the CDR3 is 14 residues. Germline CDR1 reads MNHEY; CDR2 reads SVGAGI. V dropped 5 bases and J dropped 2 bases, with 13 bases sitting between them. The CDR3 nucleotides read TGTGCCAGCAGTCGAACCAGGGGAACCTACGAGCAGTACTTC. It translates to CASSRTRGTYEQYF.

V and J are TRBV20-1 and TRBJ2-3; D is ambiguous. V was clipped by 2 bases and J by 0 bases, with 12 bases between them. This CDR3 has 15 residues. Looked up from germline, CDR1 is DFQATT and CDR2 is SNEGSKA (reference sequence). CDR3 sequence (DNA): TGCAGTGCTAGAACCCCTATGGGAAGCACAGATACGCAGTATTTT. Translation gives CSARTPMGSTDTQYF.

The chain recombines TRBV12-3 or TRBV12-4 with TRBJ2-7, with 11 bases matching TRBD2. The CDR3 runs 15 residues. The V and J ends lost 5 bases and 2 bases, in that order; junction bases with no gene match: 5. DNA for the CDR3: TGTGCCAGCAGTACTACTAGCGGGGGAGCCTACGAGCAGTACTTC. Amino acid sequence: CASSTTSGGAYEQYF.

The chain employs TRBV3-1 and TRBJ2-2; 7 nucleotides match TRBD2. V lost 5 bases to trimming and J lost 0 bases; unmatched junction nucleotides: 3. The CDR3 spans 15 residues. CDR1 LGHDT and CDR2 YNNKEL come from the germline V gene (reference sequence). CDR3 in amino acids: CASSERDPNTGELFF. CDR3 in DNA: TGTGCCAGCAGCGAGCGGGATCCGAACACCGGGGAGCTGTTTTTT.

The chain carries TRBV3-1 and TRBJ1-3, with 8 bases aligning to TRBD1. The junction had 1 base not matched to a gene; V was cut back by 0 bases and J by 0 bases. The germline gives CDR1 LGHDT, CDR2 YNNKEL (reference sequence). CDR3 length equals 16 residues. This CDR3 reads CASSQEDRDSGNTIYF. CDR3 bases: TGTGCCAGCAGCCAAGAGGACAGGGACTCTGGAAACACCATATATTTT.

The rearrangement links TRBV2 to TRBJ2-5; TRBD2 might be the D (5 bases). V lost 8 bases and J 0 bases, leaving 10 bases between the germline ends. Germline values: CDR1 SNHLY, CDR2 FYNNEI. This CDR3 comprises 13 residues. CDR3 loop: CASRLDYQETQYF. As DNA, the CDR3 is TGTGCCAGCCGCCTGGACTACCAAGAGACCCAGTACTTC.

The CDR3 region is CASSLYGGAQTYEQYF. In DNA form, the CDR3 reads TGTGCCAGCAGCTTATACGGGGGGGCGCAGACCTACGAGCAGTACTTC. This chain joins TRBV7-6 and TRBJ2-7, with 8 bases lining up with TRBD2. Looked up from germline, CDR1 is SGHVS and CDR2 is FNYEAQ. This CDR3 has 16 amino acids. Trimming removed 2 bases from V and 2 bases from J; junction bases left unmatched: 8. Together with reference TRBV7-6 and TRBJ2-7, the CDR3 gives the full variable domain: GAGVSQSPRYKVTKRGQDVALRCDPISGHVSLYWYRQALGQGPEFLTYFNYEAQQDKSGLPNDRFSAERPEGSISTLTIQRTEQRDSAMYRCASSLYGGAQTYEQYFGPGTRLTVT.

The CDR3 DNA is TGTGCCAGCGGACCCATCGGGACAGGGACAGAGACCCAGTACTTC. Translating it yields CASGPIGTGTETQYF. The chain uses TRBV9 and TRBJ2-5, with 9 bases identical to TRBD1. The CDR3 runs 15 residues. V lost 7 bases to trimming and J lost 4 bases; unmatched junction nucleotides: 11. Germline CDR1 and CDR2: SGDLS and YYNGEE.

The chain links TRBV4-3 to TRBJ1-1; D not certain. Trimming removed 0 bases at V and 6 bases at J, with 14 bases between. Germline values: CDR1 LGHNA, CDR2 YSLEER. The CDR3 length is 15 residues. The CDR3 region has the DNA TGCGCCAGCAGCCAAGACATCGGCAGAGTTCCTGAAGCTTTCTTT. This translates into CASSQDIGRVPEAFF.

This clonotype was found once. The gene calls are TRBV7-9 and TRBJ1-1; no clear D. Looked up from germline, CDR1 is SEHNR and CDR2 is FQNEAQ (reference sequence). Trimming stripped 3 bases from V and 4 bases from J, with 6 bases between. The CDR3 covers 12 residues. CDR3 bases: TGTGCCAGCAGCTTCGAGATCACTGAAGCTTTCTTT. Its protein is CASSFEITEAFF.

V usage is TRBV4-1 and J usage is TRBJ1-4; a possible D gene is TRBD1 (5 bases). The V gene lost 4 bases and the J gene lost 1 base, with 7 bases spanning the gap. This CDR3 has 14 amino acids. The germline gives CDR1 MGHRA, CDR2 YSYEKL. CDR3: CASSRGGTNEKLFF. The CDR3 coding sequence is TGCGCCAGCAGCCGGGGCGGAACTAATGAAAAACTGTTTTTT.

The CDR3 DNA reads as TGTGCCAGCAGCTTAGCGGGGGTCCAAAACATTCAGTACTTC. It encodes CASSLAGVQNIQYF. V gene TRBV7-9 combines with J gene TRBJ2-4, with D perhaps matching TRBD1 or TRBD2 (5 bases each). Trimming pared 0 bases from V and 5 bases from J, leaving 8 bases between. CDR3 length: 14 residues. Germline assignment: CDR1 SEHNR and CDR2 FQNEAQ (reference sequence).

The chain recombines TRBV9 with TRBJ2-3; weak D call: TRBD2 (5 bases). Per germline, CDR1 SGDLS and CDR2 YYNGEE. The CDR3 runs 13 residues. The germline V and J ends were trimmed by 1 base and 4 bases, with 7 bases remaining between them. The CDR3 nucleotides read TGTGCCAGCAGCGTACGGCGGGCAGATACGCAGTATTTT. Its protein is CASSVRRADTQYF.

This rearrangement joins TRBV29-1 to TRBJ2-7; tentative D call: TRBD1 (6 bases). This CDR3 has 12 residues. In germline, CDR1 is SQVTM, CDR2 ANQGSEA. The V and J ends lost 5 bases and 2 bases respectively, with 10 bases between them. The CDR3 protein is CSVLRGTYEQYF. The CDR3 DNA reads TGCAGCGTTTTAAGGGGGACCTACGAGCAGTACTTC.

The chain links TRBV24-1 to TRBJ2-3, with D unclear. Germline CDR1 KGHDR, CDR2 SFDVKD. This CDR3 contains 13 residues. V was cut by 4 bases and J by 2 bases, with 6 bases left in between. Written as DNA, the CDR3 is TGTGCCACCAGTGACCTCAACACAGATACGCAGTATTTT. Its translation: CATSDLNTDTQYF.

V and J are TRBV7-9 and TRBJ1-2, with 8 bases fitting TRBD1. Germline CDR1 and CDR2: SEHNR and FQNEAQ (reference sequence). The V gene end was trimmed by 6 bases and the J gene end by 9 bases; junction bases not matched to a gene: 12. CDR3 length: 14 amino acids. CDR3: CASRQDRGEISYTF. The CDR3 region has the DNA TGTGCCAGCAGGCAAGACAGGGGCGAGATTAGCTACACCTTC. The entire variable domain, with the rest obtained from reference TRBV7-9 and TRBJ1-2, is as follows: DTGVSQNPRHKITKRGQNVTFRCDPISEHNRLYWYRQTLGQGPEFLTYFQNEAQLEKSRLLSDRFSAERPKGSFSTLEIQRTEQGDSAMYLCASRQDRGEISYTFGSGTRLTVV.

This chain's CDR3 is CASSASGLTYNEQFF. As DNA, the CDR3 is TGTGCCAGCAGCGCCAGCGGGCTGACCTACAATGAGCAGTTCTTC. The gene calls are TRBV9 and TRBJ2-1, with D possibly matching TRBD2 (6 bases). Looked up from germline, CDR1 is SGDLS and CDR2 is YYNGEE. V gave up 3 bases and J gave up 2 bases, with 12 bases separating them. The CDR3 length is 15 residues. Complete variable domain (other parts from reference TRBV9 and TRBJ2-1): DSGVTQTPKHLITATGQRVTLRCSPRSGDLSVYWYQQSLDQGLQFLIQYYNGEERAKGNILERFSAQQFPDLHSELNLSSLELGDSALYFCASSASGLTYNEQFFGPGTRLTVL.

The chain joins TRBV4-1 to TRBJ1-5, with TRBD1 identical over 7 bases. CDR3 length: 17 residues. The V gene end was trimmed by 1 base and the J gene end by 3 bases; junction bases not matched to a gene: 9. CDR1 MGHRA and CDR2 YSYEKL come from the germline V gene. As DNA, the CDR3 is TGCGCCAGCAGCCAAGGCTCGGGACAGTTTTTCAATCAGCCCCAGCATTTT. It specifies CASSQGSGQFFNQPQHF.

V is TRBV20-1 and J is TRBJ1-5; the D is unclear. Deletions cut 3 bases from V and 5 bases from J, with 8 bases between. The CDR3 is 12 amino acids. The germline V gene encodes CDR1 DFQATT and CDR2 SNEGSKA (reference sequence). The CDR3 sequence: CSARSGDQPQHF. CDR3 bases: TGCAGTGCTAGGTCAGGAGATCAGCCCCAGCATTTT.

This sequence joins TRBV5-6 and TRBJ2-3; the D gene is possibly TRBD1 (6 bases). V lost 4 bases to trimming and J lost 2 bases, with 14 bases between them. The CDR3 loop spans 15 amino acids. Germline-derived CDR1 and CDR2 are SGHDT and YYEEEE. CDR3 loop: CASSPETGFTDTQYF. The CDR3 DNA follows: TGTGCCAGCAGCCCGGAAACAGGGTTCACAGATACGCAGTATTTT.

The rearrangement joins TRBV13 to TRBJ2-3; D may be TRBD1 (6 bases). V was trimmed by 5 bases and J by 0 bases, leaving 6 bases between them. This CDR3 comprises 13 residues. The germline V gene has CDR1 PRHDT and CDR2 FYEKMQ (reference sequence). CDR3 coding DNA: TGTGCCAGCAGCGACAGGAGCACAGATACGCAGTATTTT. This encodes CASSDRSTDTQYF.

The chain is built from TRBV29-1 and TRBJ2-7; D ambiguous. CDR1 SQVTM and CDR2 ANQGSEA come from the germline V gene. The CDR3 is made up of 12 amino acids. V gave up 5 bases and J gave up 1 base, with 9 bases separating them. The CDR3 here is CSVIWGSYEQYF. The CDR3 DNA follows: TGCAGCGTTATCTGGGGATCCTACGAGCAGTACTTC.

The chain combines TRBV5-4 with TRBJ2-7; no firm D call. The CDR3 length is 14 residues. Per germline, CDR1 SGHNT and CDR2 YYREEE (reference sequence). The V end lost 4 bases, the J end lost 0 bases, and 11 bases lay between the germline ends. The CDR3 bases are TGTGCCAGCAGCCCGTTCCTGAGCTCCTACGAGCAGTACTTC. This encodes CASSPFLSSYEQYF. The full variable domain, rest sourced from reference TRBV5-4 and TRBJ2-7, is ETGVTQSPTHLIKTRGQQVTLRCSSQSGHNTVSWYQQALGQGPQFIFQYYREEENGRGNFPPRFSGLQFPNYSSELNVNALELDDSALYLCASSPFLSSYEQYFGPGTRLTVT.